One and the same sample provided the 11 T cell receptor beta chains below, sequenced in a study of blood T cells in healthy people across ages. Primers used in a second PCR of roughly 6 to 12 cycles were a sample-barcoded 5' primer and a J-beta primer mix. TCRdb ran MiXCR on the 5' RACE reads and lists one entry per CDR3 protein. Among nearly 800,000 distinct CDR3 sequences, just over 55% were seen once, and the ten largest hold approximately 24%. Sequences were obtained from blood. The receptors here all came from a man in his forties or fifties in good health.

CDR3 DNA: TGTGCCAGCAGCCGAGGAAGCGGGGGGAGAGAGACCCAGTACTTC. Its protein product is CASSRGSGGRETQYF. The chain combines TRBV3-1 with TRBJ2-4, with TRBD2 matching over 9 bases. Matching the DNA end better, TRBJ2-5 makes the J call doubtful. The CDR3 consists of 15 residues. In germline, CDR1 is LGHDT, CDR2 YNNKEL (reference sequence).

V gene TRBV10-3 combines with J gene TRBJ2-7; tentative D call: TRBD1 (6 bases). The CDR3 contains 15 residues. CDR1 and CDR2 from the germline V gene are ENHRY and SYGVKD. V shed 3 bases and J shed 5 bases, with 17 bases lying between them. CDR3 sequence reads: CAISDRGPLSNEQYF. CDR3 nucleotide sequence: TGTGCCATCAGTGACAGGGGCCCCTTAAGCAACGAGCAGTACTTC.

CDR3 nucleotide sequence: TGCGCCAGCAGCTCGTCGACAGTTGGCTCTGGGGCCAACGTCCTGACTTTC. This sequence encodes CASSSSTVGSGANVLTF. This chain connects TRBV5-1 to TRBJ2-6, with D maybe TRBD1 (5 bases). Deletions cut 3 bases from V and 0 bases from J, with 13 bases between. CDR3 size: 17 residues. In germline, CDR1 is SGHRS, CDR2 YFSETQ. Looking up the rest from reference TRBV5-1 and TRBJ2-6 gives the full variable domain: KAGVTQTPRYLIKTRGQQVTLSCSPISGHRSVSWYQQTPGQGLQFLFEYFSETQRNKGNFPGRFSGRQFSNSRSEMNVSTLELGDSALYLCASSSSTVGSGANVLTFGAGSRLTVL.

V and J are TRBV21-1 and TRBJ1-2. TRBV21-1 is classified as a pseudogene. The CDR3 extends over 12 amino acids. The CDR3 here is CASSKGRYGYTF. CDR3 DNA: TGTGCCAGCAGCAAAGGACGCTATGGCTACACCTTC.

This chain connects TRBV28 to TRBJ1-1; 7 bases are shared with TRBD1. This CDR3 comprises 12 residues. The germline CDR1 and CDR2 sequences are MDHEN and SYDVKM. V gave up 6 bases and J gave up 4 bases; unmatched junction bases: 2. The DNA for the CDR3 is TGTGCCAGCAGGGCAGGGGGCACTGAAGCTTTCTTT. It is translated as CASRAGGTEAFF.

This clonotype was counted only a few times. As DNA, the CDR3 is TGTGCCACCAGTGCTCCCTCGGGGGGATACACGGAGCAGTTCTTC. It encodes CATSAPSGGYTEQFF. The gene calls are TRBV24-1 and TRBJ2-1, with 7 nucleotides matching TRBD2. V lost 5 bases to trimming and J lost 10 bases; unmatched junction nucleotides: 13. CDR1 and CDR2 (germline): KGHDR, SFDVKD. CDR3 size: 15 residues.

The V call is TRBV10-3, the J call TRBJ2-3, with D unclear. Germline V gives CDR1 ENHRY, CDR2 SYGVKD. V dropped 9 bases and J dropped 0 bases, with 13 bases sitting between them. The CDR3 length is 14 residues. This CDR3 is CAIEDGSSTDTQYF. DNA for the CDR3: TGTGCCATAGAGGACGGGTCTAGCACAGATACGCAGTATTTT.

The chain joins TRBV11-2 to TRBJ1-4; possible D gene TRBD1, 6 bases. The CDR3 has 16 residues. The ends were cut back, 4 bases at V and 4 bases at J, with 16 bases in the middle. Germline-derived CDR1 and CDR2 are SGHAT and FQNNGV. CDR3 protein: CASSWDRDISNEKLFF. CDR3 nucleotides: TGTGCCAGCAGCTGGGATAGGGACATTAGTAATGAAAAACTGTTTTTT.

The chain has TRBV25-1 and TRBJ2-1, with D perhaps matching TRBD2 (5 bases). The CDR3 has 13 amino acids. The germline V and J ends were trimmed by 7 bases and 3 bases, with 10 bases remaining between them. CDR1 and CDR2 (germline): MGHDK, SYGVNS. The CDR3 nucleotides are TGTGCCAGCACTCACCGGGACTACAATGAGCAGTTCTTC. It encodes CASTHRDYNEQFF.

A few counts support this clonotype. CDR3 in amino acids: CASSLAGGYTEAFF. CDR3 nucleotides: TGCGCCAGCAGCTTGGCCGGAGGGTACACTGAAGCTTTCTTT. The chain has TRBV5-1 and TRBJ1-1; D unclear. The V gene lost 0 bases and the J gene lost 3 bases, with 9 bases spanning the gap. CDR1 and CDR2 (germline): SGHRS, YFSETQ. This CDR3 has 14 residues.

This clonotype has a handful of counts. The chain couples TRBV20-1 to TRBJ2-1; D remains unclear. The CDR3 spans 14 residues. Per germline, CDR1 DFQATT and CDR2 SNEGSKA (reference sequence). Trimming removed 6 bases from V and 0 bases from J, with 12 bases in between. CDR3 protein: CSAKDWSSYNEQFF. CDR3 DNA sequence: TGCAGTGCCAAAGACTGGAGCTCCTACAATGAGCAGTTCTTC.